This T cell receptor beta chain was observed in a study of blood T cell repertoires in COVID-19 (dated by TCRdb to 2018 to 2020). In the study overall: Samples covering the acute and convalescent phases of COVID-19 were provided by collaborators in the United States, Italy and Spain. The dataset comprised deeply sampled blood TCRbeta repertoires from subjects exposed to, actively infected with, or recovered from COVID-19. Where available, HLA class I and class II types were obtained from metadata supplied by the sample provider rather than from assay-based typing. The material from the prospective study consisted of cDNA or gDNA derived from T cells, B-cell-depleted T cells, or PBMCs. A de-identified subject ID, COVID-19 status, age in years and sex were almost always included in the sample metadata. The repertoires were released in a freely available public database meant as a resource for research on the immune response to SARS-CoV-2. Samples were obtained from the ongoing ImmuneRACE study (first 160 participants) and from over a thousand subjects provided by 6 global collaborators.

Comments on this clone: The target of this receptor is not known. Base qualities are not at hand, and no much larger clone is one base apart.

The collaborating institutions used their own protocols to collect whole blood in K2EDTA tubes. Collaborator samples were shipped for TCRbeta analysis as frozen whole blood, isolated PBMCs, or DNA extracted from either sample type. TCRbeta CDR3 regions were amplified from genomic DNA using the immunoSEQ Assay, a bias-controlled multiplex PCR. The original pipeline was this. Within the assay, amplification of reference gene primers was used to estimate how many nucleated cells each sample contained. To quantify the absolute abundance of each unique TCRbeta CDR3 rearrangement, sequence reads were collapsed and filtered. For each sample, productive Simpson clonality was calculated as the square root of Simpson's diversity index across productive rearrangements. Here the immuneACCESS table is served through TCRdb, limited to in-frame sequences with V and J called. Missing clones are a known gap in these copies; in checked studies unresolved V genes cover under half, and the rest lacks a known reason. V and J calls and clone size come straight from that table; D and trimming were deduced from the DNA. The sample includes more than 85,000 clones, with around 76% observed a single time. Approximately 20% of the sample is taken by the ten largest.

The CDR3 numbers 16 residues from cysteine through phenylalanine. Just the 48-base CDR3 DNA is kept, in frame starting at base 1. CDR1 and CDR2, per the germline V gene, are SGHTA and FQGNSA. V is pruned by 5 bases and J by 6 bases, leaving 11 bases of the junction without a gene match. Overall results and qualifications from the work: How much clinical and demographic metadata was included differed by source and by participant, and the metadata was provided uncurated.

The sequence came from an older man with acute or convalescent COVID-19. Sequencing was done on a sample of peripheral blood. The sequence joins TRBV7-2 to TRBJ2-4; 9 central bases correspond to TRBD2. The nucleotide sequence is TGTGCCAGCAGCCCCCAGACTAGCGGAAGGGGAAACATTCAGTACTTC. Its coded protein is CASSPQTSGRGNIQYF.